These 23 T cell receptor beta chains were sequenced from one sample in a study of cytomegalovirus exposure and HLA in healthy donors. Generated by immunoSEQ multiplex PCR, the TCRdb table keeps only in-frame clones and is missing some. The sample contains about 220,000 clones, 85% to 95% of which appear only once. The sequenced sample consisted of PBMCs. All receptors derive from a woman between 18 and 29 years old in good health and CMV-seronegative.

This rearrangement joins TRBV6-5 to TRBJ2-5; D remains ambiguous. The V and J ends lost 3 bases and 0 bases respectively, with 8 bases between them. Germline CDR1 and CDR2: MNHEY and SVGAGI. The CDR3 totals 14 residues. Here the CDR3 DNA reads TGTGCCAGCAGTTATAATCGGGACCAAGAGACCCAGTACTTC. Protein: CASSYNRDQETQYF.

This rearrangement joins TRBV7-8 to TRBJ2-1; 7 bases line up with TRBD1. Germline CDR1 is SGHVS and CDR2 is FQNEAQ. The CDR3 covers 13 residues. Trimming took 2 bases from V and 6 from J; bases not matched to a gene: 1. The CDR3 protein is CASSLRQGNEQFF. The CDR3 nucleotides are TGTGCCAGCAGCTTACGACAGGGCAATGAGCAGTTCTTC.

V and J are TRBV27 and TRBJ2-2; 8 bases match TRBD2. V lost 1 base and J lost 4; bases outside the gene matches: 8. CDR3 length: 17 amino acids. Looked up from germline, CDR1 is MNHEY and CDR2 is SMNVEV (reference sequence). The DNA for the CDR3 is TGTGCCAGCAGTTTATATGCCAGCGGGAGTCGCACCGGGGAGCTGTTTTTT. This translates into CASSLYASGSRTGELFF.

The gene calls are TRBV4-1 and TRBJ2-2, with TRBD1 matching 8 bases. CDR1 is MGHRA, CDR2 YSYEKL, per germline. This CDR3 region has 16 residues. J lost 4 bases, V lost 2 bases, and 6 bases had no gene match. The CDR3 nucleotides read TGCGCCAGCAGCCAAATAGGACAGGGAGGCACCGGGGAGCTGTTTTTT. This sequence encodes CASSQIGQGGTGELFF.

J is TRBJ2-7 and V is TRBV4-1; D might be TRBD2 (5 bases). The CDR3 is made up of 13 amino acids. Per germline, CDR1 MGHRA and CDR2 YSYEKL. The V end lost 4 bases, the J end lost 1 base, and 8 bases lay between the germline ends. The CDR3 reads CASSPAGSYEQYF. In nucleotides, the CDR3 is TGCGCCAGCAGCCCGGCGGGTTCCTACGAGCAGTACTTC.

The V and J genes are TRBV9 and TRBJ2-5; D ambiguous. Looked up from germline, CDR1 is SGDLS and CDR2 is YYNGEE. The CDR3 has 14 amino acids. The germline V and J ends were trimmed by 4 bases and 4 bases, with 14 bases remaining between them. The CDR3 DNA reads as TGTGCCAGCAGCCCGCGGCGTCAAGGAGAGACCCAGTACTTC. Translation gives CASSPRRQGETQYF.

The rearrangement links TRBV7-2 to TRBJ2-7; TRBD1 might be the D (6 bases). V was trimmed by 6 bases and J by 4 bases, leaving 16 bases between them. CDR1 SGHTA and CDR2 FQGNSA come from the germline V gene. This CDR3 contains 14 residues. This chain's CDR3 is CASRYKGVGYEQYF. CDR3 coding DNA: TGTGCCAGCAGGTACAAGGGGGTAGGATACGAGCAGTACTTC.

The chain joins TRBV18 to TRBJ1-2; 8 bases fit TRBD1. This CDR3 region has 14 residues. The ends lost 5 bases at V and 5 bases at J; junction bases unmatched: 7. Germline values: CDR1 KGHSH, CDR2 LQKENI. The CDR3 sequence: CASSTGTGLYGYTF. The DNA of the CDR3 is TGTGCCAGCTCAACCGGGACAGGCTTATATGGCTACACCTTC. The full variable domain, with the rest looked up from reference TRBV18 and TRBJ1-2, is NAGVMQNPRHLVRRRGQEARLRCSPMKGHSHVYWYRQLPEEGLKFMVYLQKENIIDESGMPKERFSAEFPKEGPSILRIQQVVRGDSAAYFCASSTGTGLYGYTFGSGTRLTVV.

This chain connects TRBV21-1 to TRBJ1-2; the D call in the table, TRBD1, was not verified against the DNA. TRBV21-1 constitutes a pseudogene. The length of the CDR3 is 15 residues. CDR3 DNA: TGTGCCAGCACCACTGCAGGACAGCGAGGCTATGGCTACACCTTC. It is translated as CASTTAGQRGYGYTF.

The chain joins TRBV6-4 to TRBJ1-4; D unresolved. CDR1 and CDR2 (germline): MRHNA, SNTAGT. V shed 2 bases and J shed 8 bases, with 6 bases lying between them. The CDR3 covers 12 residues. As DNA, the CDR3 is TGTGCCAGCAGTGACATAGAGGAAAAACTGTTTTTT. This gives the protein CASSDIEEKLFF.

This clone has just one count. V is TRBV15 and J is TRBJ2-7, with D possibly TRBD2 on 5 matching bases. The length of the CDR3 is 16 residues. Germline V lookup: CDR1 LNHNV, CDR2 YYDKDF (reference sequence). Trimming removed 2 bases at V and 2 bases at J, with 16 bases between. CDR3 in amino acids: CATSRPDGENPYEQYF. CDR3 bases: TGTGCCACCAGCAGACCAGATGGGGAGAATCCCTACGAGCAGTACTTC.

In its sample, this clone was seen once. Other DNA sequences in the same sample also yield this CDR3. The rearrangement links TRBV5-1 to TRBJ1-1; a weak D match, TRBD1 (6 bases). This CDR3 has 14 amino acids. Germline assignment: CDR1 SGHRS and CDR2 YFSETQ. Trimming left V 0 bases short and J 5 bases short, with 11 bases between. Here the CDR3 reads CASSLGQGWTEAFF. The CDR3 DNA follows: TGCGCCAGCAGCTTGGGCCAGGGGTGGACTGAAGCTTTCTTT. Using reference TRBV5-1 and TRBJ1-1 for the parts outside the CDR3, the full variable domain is KAGVTQTPRYLIKTRGQQVTLSCSPISGHRSVSWYQQTPGQGLQFLFEYFSETQRNKGNFPGRFSGRQFSNSRSEMNVSTLELGDSALYLCASSLGQGWTEAFFGQGTRLTVV.

This chain's CDR3 is CASSQKLAVDYEQYF. CDR3 DNA: TGCGCCAGCAGCCAAAAACTAGCGGTCGATTACGAGCAGTACTTC. V and J are TRBV4-1 and TRBJ2-7; 8 bases map to TRBD2. The V segment lost 2 bases and the J segment 4 bases; nucleotides outside the gene matches: 7. The germline gives CDR1 MGHRA, CDR2 YSYEKL. The CDR3 contains 15 residues.

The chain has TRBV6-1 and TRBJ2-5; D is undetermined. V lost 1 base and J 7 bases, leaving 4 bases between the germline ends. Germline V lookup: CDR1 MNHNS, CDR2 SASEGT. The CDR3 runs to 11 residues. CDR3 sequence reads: CASSEVVTQYF. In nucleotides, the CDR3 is TGTGCCAGCAGTGAAGTCGTGACCCAGTACTTC.

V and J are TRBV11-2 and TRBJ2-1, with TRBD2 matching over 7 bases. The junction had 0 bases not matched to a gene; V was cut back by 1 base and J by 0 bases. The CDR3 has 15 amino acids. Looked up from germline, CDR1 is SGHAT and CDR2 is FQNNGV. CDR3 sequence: CASSLGGSSYNEQFF. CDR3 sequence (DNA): TGTGCCAGCAGCTTAGGCGGGAGCTCCTACAATGAGCAGTTCTTC.

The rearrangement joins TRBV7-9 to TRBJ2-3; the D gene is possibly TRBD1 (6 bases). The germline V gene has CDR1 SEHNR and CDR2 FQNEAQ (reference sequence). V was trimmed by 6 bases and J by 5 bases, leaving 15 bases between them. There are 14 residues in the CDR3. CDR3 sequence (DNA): TGTGCCAGCAGTTTGCTGGGGGCCCGAGATACGCAGTATTTT. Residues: CASSLLGARDTQYF. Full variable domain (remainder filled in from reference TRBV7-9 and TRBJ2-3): DTGVSQNPRHKITKRGQNVTFRCDPISEHNRLYWYRQTLGQGPEFLTYFQNEAQLEKSRLLSDRFSAERPKGSFSTLEIQRTEQGDSAMYLCASSLLGARDTQYFGPGTRLTVL.

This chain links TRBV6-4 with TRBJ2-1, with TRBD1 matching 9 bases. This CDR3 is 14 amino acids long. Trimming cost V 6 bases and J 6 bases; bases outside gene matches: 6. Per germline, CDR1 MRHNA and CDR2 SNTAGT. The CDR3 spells CASRRDRASNEQFF. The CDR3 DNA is TGTGCCAGCAGAAGGGACAGGGCGAGCAATGAGCAGTTCTTC.

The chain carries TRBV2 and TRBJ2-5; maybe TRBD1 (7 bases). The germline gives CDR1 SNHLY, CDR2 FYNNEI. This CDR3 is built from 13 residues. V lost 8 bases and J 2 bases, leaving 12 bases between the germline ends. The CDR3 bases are TGTGCCAGCTGGTCAGGGGGGCAAGAGACCCAGTACTTC. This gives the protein CASWSGGQETQYF.

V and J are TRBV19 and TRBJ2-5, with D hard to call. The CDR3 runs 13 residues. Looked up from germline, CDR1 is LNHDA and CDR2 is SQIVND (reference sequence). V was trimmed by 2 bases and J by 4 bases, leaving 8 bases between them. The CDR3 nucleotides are TGTGCCAGTAGTATACAGGTTCTAGAGACCCAGTACTTC. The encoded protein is CASSIQVLETQYF.

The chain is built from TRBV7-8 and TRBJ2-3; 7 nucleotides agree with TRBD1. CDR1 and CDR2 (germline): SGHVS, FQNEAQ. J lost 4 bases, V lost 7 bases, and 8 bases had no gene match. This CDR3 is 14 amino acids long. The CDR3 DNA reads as TGTGCCAGCATCGAGACAGGGTATTCAGATACGCAGTATTTT. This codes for CASIETGYSDTQYF.

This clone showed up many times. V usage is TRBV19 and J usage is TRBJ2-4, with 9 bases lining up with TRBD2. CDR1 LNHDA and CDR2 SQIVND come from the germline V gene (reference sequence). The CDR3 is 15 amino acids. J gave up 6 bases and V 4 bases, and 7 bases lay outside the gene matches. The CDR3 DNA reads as TGTGCCAGTAGTAAAATAGCGGGAGTAGGAAACATTCAGTACTTC. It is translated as CASSKIAGVGNIQYF.

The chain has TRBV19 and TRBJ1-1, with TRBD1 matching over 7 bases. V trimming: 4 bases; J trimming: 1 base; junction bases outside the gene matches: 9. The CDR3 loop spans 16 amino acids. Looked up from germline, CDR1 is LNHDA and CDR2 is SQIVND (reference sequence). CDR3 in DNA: TGTGCCAGTAGTACTCATCGAACAGGGGCGAACACTGAAGCTTTCTTT. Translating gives CASSTHRTGANTEAFF.

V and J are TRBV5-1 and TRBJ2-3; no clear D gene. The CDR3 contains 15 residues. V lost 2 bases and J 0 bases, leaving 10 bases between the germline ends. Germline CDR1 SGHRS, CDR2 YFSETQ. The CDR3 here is CASSFSRVSTDTQYF. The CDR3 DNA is TGCGCCAGCAGCTTTTCCCGGGTTAGCACAGATACGCAGTATTTT.